The present entry profiles one T cell receptor (beta chain) with its context. Antigen: not known. The data are from a study of blood T cells in healthy people across ages. Study-level results: Long-lived donors carried more naive CD4+ cells and greater diversity than aged donors.

A J-beta primer mix and a sample-barcoded 5' primer were used in a second PCR of roughly 7 to 12 cycles. A 12-random-nucleotide template-switch adaptor tagged each cDNA molecule. TCRdb independently ran MiXCR on the 5' RACE reads; one entry per CDR3 protein. The sample includes 1.5 million to 2 million distinct CDR3 sequences, about 50% of them seen just once. CDR1 and CDR2 (germline): MNHEY, SMNVEV (reference sequence). The CDR3 totals 14 residues. Losses at the gene ends were 7 bases for V and 7 bases for J; bases not matched to a gene: 5. Every sample gave at least 5 micrograms of total RNA when it was extracted.

Material for sequencing was blood. The source is a woman aged 40 to 50 in good health. This chain links TRBV27 with TRBJ2-3; 13 nucleotides align to TRBD2. The CDR3 sequence: CASTLAGGFNTQYF. DNA of the CDR3: TGTGCCAGCACACTAGCGGGGGGGTTTAATACGCAGTATTTT.